One and the same sample provided the 27 T cell receptor beta chains below, sequenced in a study of T cells in localized non-small cell lung cancer. Assay: immunoSEQ multiplex PCR; the TCRdb copy retains only in-frame clones and omits some. The data show about 1,700 clones, with approximately 29% seen just once and over 7.5% held by the top ten. The specimen comprised normal lung tissue next to the tumor, sampled before any cancer treatment. All receptors derive from a woman aged 40-69 years with stage III lung adenocarcinoma.

The rearrangement joins TRBV5-1 to TRBJ2-7; possibly TRBD2 for D (6 bases). The V gene lost 0 bases and the J gene lost 7 bases, with 20 bases spanning the gap. Germline V gene lookup returns CDR1 SGHRS and CDR2 YFSETQ. The CDR3 runs to 16 residues. In DNA, the CDR3 is TGCGCCAGCAGCTTGGCCGGAGGGGACCTCCAAGGAGAGCAGTACTTC. Translating it yields CASSLAGGDLQGEQYF. Complete variable domain (other parts from reference TRBV5-1 and TRBJ2-7): KAGVTQTPRYLIKTRGQQVTLSCSPISGHRSVSWYQQTPGQGLQFLFEYFSETQRNKGNFPGRFSGRQFSNSRSEMNVSTLELGDSALYLCASSLAGGDLQGEQYFGPGTRLTVT.

The V and J genes are TRBV5-1 and TRBJ2-2; 10 bases fit TRBD1. Germline trimming cut 3 bases from V and 6 bases from J; bases unmatched to any gene: 8. Per the germline V gene, CDR1 is SGHRS and CDR2 is YFSETQ. The CDR3 consists of 16 residues. In DNA form, the CDR3 reads TGCGCCAGCAGCTGGTTGACAGGGGGCTCGGCCGGGGAGCTGTTTTTT. Translating it yields CASSWLTGGSAGELFF.

The chain joins TRBV29-1 to TRBJ2-3, with D tentatively TRBD1 (5 bases). This CDR3 region has 13 residues. Germline V gene lookup returns CDR1 SQVTM and CDR2 ANQGSEA. V shed 5 bases and J shed 1 base, with 10 bases lying between them. CDR3 amino acids: CSVSQGGTDTQYF. The DNA of the CDR3 is TGCAGCGTTTCGCAGGGCGGCACAGATACGCAGTATTTT.

This clone occurred a few times. This chain links TRBV19 with TRBJ1-2; the D gene is possibly TRBD1 (6 bases). The CDR3 is 13 amino acids. Trimming took off 7 bases at V and 6 bases at J, with 15 bases between the two ends. Germline-derived CDR1 and CDR2 are LNHDA and SQIVND (reference sequence). This CDR3 is CASTPDRIDGYTF. Written as DNA, the CDR3 is TGTGCCAGTACTCCTGACAGGATAGATGGCTACACCTTC.

This clone was seen more than once but under ten times. V gene TRBV11-3 combines with J gene TRBJ1-2, with a weak D call TRBD1 (5 bases). Germline V gene lookup returns CDR1 SGHNT and CDR2 YENEEA. Trimming stripped 3 bases from V and 8 bases from J, with 16 bases between. CDR3 length: 14 residues. The CDR3 DNA reads as TGTGCCAGCAGCTTGGACGGGGCAGGGCGCGGCTACACCTTC. Residues: CASSLDGAGRGYTF.

The V call is TRBV19, the J call TRBJ2-3, with D unresolved. There are 16 residues in the CDR3. Trimming stripped 5 bases from V and 4 bases from J, with 19 bases between. Germline lookup yields CDR1 LNHDA and CDR2 SQIVND (reference sequence). For the CDR3, the DNA is TGTGCCAGTAGTTGGCCCCCCGGGCAGCAGGCAGATACGCAGTATTTT. Protein sequence: CASSWPPGQQADTQYF.

This clone was recorded a few times. The genes are TRBV15 and TRBJ1-4; D possibly corresponds to TRBD1 (5 bases). The CDR3 totals 17 residues. V lost 1 base to trimming and J lost 7 bases, with 19 bases between them. The germline CDR1 and CDR2 sequences are LNHNV and YYDKDF (reference sequence). CDR3 amino acids: CATSRAHPGLGSEKLFF. The CDR3 bases are TGTGCCACCAGCAGAGCCCATCCGGGACTAGGGAGTGAAAAACTGTTTTTT.

The genes are TRBV19 and TRBJ2-1; D remains ambiguous. V shed 5 bases and J shed 8 bases, with 10 bases lying between them. The CDR3 extends over 12 amino acids. Per germline, CDR1 LNHDA and CDR2 SQIVND (reference sequence). CDR3 nucleotide sequence: TGTGCCAGTAGTCGCGTAAGCCATGAGCAGTTCTTC. It codes for CASSRVSHEQFF.

This chain uses TRBV7-4 with TRBJ1-1, with D possibly TRBD1 on 5 matching bases. There are 13 residues in the CDR3. The germline V gene encodes CDR1 SGHVT and CDR2 SQSDAQ. The V end was cut by 4 bases, the J end by 2 bases, with 8 bases between. CDR3 in DNA: TGTGCCAGCAGCTCCAGGGCCAACACTGAAGCTTTCTTT. Its protein product is CASSSRANTEAFF.

This clone was detected only a few times. V and J are TRBV19 and TRBJ1-1; 7 bases map to TRBD1. V shed 0 bases and J 6 bases; nucleotides not matched to a gene: 7. Germline-derived CDR1 and CDR2 are LNHDA and SQIVND (reference sequence). This CDR3 comprises 15 residues. CDR3 sequence (DNA): TGTGCCAGTAGTATAGATACCAGGGGGTATGCTGAAGCTTTCTTT. This translates into CASSIDTRGYAEAFF.

V usage is TRBV6-8 and J usage is TRBJ2-1, with TRBD1 as a possible D gene (6 bases). Germline CDR1 reads MNHGY; CDR2 reads SAAAGT. The CDR3 is made up of 15 amino acids. With 5 bases removed from V and 4 bases from J, the gap between germline ends came to 15 bases. CDR3 in amino acids: CASSEWGRGYNEQFF. The DNA for the CDR3 is TGTGCCAGCAGTGAGTGGGGGCGAGGATACAATGAGCAGTTCTTC.

The V gene is TRBV5-1, the J gene TRBJ2-3; 12 bases align to TRBD2. Trimming removed 3 bases from V and 5 bases from J; junction bases left unmatched: 10. Looked up from germline, CDR1 is SGHRS and CDR2 is YFSETQ. This CDR3 is built from 17 residues. This CDR3 is CASSSGPLAGGIDTQYF. In nucleotides, the CDR3 is TGCGCCAGCAGCTCTGGTCCACTAGCGGGAGGAATAGATACGCAGTATTTT. The variable domain in full, with the rest retrieved from reference TRBV5-1 and TRBJ2-3, is KAGVTQTPRYLIKTRGQQVTLSCSPISGHRSVSWYQQTPGQGLQFLFEYFSETQRNKGNFPGRFSGRQFSNSRSEMNVSTLELGDSALYLCASSSGPLAGGIDTQYFGPGTRLTVL.

This rearrangement joins TRBV5-1 to TRBJ1-1; possibly TRBD1 for D (6 bases). Germline V gene lookup returns CDR1 SGHRS and CDR2 YFSETQ. Trimming cost V 1 base and J 1 base, with 11 bases left between them. CDR3 length equals 15 residues. The CDR3 here is CASSLQGRGNTEAFF. The CDR3 nucleotides are TGCGCCAGCAGCTTGCAAGGCAGGGGGAACACTGAAGCTTTCTTT.

This clone was seen a handful of times. The chain carries TRBV11-3 and TRBJ2-1, with TRBD2 matching over 7 bases. V dropped 5 bases and J dropped 1; count of bases not matched to a gene: 5. Germline V gene data show CDR1 as SGHNT and CDR2 as YENEEA. This CDR3 has 15 amino acids. CDR3 in amino acids: CASSQSGTSYNEQFF. CDR3 DNA sequence: TGTGCCAGCAGCCAAAGCGGGACTTCCTACAATGAGCAGTTCTTC.

This rearrangement joins TRBV11-3 to TRBJ1-2, with D hard to call. CDR3 length: 14 amino acids. V was trimmed by 5 bases and J by 0 bases, leaving 10 bases between them. Per germline, CDR1 SGHNT and CDR2 YENEEA. The CDR3 protein is CASSLENANYGYTF. In nucleotides, the CDR3 is TGTGCCAGCAGCCTGGAGAATGCTAACTATGGCTACACCTTC.

V and J are TRBV6-8 and TRBJ2-3, with 8 bases matching TRBD1. CDR3 size: 12 residues. Trimming took 6 bases from V and 11 from J; bases not matched to a gene: 7. Germline CDR1 and CDR2: MNHGY and SAAAGT. In nucleotides, the CDR3 is TGTGCCAGCAGCACCCCCGGGACAGGGCAGTATTTT. It translates to CASSTPGTGQYF.

V and J are TRBV6-8 and TRBJ2-1; D might be TRBD2 (6 bases). The CDR3 loop spans 14 amino acids. Germline values: CDR1 MNHGY, CDR2 SAAAGT. Trimming pared 7 bases from V and 6 bases from J, leaving 16 bases between. The CDR3 loop is CASTPPTSSNEQFF. The CDR3 DNA reads TGTGCCAGCACTCCGCCGACTAGTTCCAATGAGCAGTTCTTC.

This clone appeared a few times. The J gene is TRBJ2-7, the V gene TRBV30, with TRBD2 matching over 11 bases. V shed 0 bases, J shed 3 bases, and the junction held 7 bases outside the gene matches. Germline CDR1 reads GTSNPN; CDR2 reads SVGIG (reference sequence). The CDR3 is 16 amino acids. The CDR3 loop reads CAWSVSRLAGLYEQYF. The CDR3 DNA is TGTGCCTGGAGTGTCAGTCGACTAGCGGGGCTCTACGAGCAGTACTTC.

The chain uses TRBV5-1 and TRBJ2-1; the match to TRBD1 covers 8 bases. Germline V gives CDR1 SGHRS, CDR2 YFSETQ. V shed 4 bases, J shed 7 bases, and the junction held 10 bases outside the gene matches. The CDR3 extends over 15 amino acids. CDR3 loop: CASSTPTGVRNEQFF. The CDR3 bases are TGCGCCAGCAGCACCCCGACAGGGGTAAGGAATGAGCAGTTCTTC.

The chain uses TRBV6-7 and TRBJ1-1; TRBD1 might be the D (6 bases). TRBV6-7 is treated as an ORF (open reading frame) with a function not yet certain. V lost 6 bases, J lost 8 bases, and 10 bases lay in between. The CDR3 contains 11 residues. The CDR3 reads CASSQGMEAFF. DNA of the CDR3: TGTGCCAGCAGCCAGGGGATGGAAGCTTTCTTT.

The rearrangement uses TRBV18 and TRBJ1-1, with D hard to call. CDR1 and CDR2 (germline): KGHSH, LQKENI. The V end lost 3 bases, the J end lost 5 bases, and 16 bases lay between the germline ends. The CDR3 is made up of 15 amino acids. The CDR3 spells CASSPLGSSWTEAFF. The CDR3 DNA follows: TGTGCCAGCTCACCCCTCGGGAGTAGTTGGACTGAAGCTTTCTTT.

V usage is TRBV28 and J usage is TRBJ2-1, with D possibly matching TRBD2 (5 bases). Trimming shortened V by 7 bases and J by 4 bases, and 17 bases separated the two germline ends. The CDR3 is 15 amino acids. The germline V gene encodes CDR1 MDHEN and CDR2 SYDVKM. The CDR3 DNA reads TGTGCCAGCACTCTACCGGGAACCGGTTACAATGAGCAGTTCTTC. Its translation is CASTLPGTGYNEQFF.

The J gene is TRBJ1-1, the V gene TRBV5-1; TRBD1 is a possible D gene (6 bases). This CDR3 is built from 15 residues. Germline CDR1 is SGHRS and CDR2 is YFSETQ. V lost 4 bases and J lost 1, with 14 bases in between. The CDR3 loop reads CASSRTGTGNTEAFF. CDR3 DNA sequence: TGCGCCAGCAGCCGAACAGGGACGGGGAACACTGAAGCTTTCTTT.

CDR3 sequence: CASSLGQGNYEQYF. For the CDR3, the DNA is TGTGCCAGCAGTTTAGGGCAGGGGAACTACGAGCAGTACTTC. The chain combines TRBV28 with TRBJ2-7, with D tentatively TRBD1 (6 bases). The CDR3 sequence is 14 residues long. V gave up 2 bases and J gave up 3 bases, with 11 bases separating them. Germline lookup yields CDR1 MDHEN and CDR2 SYDVKM.

The chain recombines TRBV9 with TRBJ2-6; D remains ambiguous. CDR3 size: 15 residues. V was clipped by 0 bases and J by 0 bases, with 4 bases between them. The germline V gene encodes CDR1 SGDLS and CDR2 YYNGEE. The CDR3 sequence: CASSVADSGANVLTF. The DNA of the CDR3 is TGTGCCAGCAGCGTAGCGGACTCTGGGGCCAACGTCCTGACTTTC.

The V and J genes are TRBV28 and TRBJ1-1; the D gene is possibly TRBD1 (6 bases). Germline assignment: CDR1 MDHEN and CDR2 SYDVKM. The CDR3 spans 13 residues. The ends were cut back, 6 bases at V and 3 bases at J, with 11 bases in the middle. The CDR3 DNA reads TGTGCCAGCAGGCAAGGGGGATACACTGAAGCTTTCTTT. Its protein product is CASRQGGYTEAFF.

A single count supports this clone. The chain carries TRBV29-1 and TRBJ2-3; 9 nucleotides agree with TRBD1. Per germline, CDR1 SQVTM and CDR2 ANQGSEA. V lost 3 bases and J lost 3; bases outside the gene matches: 4. This CDR3 contains 14 residues. CDR3 sequence (DNA): TGCAGCGTTGAGGGACAGGGAGTAACAGATACGCAGTATTTT. It specifies CSVEGQGVTDTQYF.